This T cell receptor beta chain emerged from a study of T cells in Graves' hyperthyroidism and ophthalmopathy. This clonotype was counted many times. Antigen unknown. The TCR beta CDR3 regions underwent amplification using RNA transcripts as the source. TCR CDR3 regions were first amplified by RT-PCR with HTBI primers. One entry per CDR3 protein, called by TCRdb with MiXCR from the multiplex PCR reads. The sample lists 410,000 or so distinct CDR3 sequences, approximately 14% occurring once. Study results and limitations: Stable hyperthyroidism and ophthalmopathy were separated using 13 V-J signatures. The majority of expanded thyroid clonotypes above 0.001 also appeared in blood.

The source of the PBMCs was around 9 ml of fresh peripheral blood. The CDR3 contains 15 residues. Per germline, CDR1 LGHNT and CDR2 FRNRAP. The ends were cut back, 2 bases at V and 0 bases at J, with 7 bases in the middle. This chain links TRBV12-5 with TRBJ1-4; D ambiguous. Source material: blood. The TCR comes from a young man with Graves' ophthalmopathy. The CDR3 sequence: CASGLSRTTNEKLFF. The CDR3 DNA reads TGTGCTAGTGGTTTGAGCAGGACAACTAATGAAAAACTGTTTTTT.